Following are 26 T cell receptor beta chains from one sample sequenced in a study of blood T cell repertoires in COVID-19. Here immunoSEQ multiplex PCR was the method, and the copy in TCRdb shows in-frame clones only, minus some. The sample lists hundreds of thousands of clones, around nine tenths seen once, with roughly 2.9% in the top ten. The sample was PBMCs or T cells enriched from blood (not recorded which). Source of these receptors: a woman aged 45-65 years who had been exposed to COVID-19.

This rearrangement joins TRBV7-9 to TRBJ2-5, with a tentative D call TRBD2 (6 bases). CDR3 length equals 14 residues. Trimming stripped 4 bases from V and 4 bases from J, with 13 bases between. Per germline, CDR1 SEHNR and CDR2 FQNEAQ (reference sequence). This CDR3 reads CASSSWGGGETQYF. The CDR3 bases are TGTGCCAGCAGCTCTTGGGGAGGTGGAGAGACCCAGTACTTC.

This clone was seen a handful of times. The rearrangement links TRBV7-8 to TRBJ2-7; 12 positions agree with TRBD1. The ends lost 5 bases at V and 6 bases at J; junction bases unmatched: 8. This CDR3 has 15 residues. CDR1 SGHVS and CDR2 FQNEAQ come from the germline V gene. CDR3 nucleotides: TGTGCCAGCAGCGGCCGGGACAGGGGGCCCTTCGAGCAGTACTTC. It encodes CASSGRDRGPFEQYF.

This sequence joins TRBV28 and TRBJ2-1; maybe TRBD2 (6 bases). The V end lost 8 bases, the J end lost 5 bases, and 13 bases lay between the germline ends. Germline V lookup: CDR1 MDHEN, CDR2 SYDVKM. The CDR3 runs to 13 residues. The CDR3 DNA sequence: TGTGCCAGCCTCTCGGGGGTACACAATGAGCAGTTCTTC. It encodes CASLSGVHNEQFF. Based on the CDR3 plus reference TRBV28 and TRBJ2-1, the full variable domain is DVKVTQSSRYLVKRTGEKVFLECVQDMDHENMFWYRQDPGLGLRLIYFSYDVKMKEKGDIPEGYSVSREKKERFSLILESASTNQTSMYLCASLSGVHNEQFFGPGTRLTVL.

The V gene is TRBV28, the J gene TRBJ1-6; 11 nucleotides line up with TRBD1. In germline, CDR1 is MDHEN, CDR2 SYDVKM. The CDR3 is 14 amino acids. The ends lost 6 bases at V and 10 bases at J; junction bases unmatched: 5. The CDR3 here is CASRPGQGGSPLHF. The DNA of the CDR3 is TGTGCCAGCAGGCCGGGACAGGGGGGATCACCCCTCCACTTT.

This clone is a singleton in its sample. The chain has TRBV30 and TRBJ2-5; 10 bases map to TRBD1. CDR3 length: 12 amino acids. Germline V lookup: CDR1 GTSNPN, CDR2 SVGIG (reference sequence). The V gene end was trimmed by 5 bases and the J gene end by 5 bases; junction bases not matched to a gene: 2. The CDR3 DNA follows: TGTGCCTGGGCGGACAGGGGGGAGACCCAGTACTTC. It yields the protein CAWADRGETQYF.

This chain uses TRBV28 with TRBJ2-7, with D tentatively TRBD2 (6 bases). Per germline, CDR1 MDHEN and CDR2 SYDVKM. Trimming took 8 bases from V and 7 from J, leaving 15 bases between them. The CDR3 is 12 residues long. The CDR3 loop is CASLSRGGEQYF. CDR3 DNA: TGTGCCAGCCTTTCACGGGGAGGAGAGCAGTACTTC.

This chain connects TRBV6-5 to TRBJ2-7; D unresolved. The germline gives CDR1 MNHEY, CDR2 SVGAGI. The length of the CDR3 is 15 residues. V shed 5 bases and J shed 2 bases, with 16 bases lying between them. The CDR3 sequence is CASSPPRGRAYEQYF. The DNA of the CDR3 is TGTGCCAGCAGTCCCCCCCGCGGCCGTGCCTACGAGCAGTACTTC.

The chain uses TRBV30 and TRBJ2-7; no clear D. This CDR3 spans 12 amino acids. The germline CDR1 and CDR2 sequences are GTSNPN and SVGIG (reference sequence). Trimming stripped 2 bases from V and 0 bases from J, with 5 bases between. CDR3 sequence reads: CAWSLSSYEQYF. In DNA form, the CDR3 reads TGTGCCTGGAGTCTTAGCTCCTACGAGCAGTACTTC.

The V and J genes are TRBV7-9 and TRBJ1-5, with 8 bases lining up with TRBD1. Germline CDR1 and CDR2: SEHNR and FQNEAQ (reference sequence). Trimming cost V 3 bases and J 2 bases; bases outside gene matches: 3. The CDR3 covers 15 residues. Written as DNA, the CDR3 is TGTGCCAGCAGCTTGGCGGACAGGGGCAATCAGCCCCAGCATTTT. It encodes CASSLADRGNQPQHF.

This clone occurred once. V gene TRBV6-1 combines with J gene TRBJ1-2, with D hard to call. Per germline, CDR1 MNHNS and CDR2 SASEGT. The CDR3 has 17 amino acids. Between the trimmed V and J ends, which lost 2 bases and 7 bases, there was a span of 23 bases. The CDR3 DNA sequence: TGTGCCAGCAGTGAACCCAATGAAGTCCCAGGACTGGCTGGCTACACCTTC. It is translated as CASSEPNEVPGLAGYTF.

The CDR3 DNA reads as TGTGCCACCTCCGGGACAGGGGGCTCCCAGCCCCAGCATTTT. It yields the protein CATSGTGGSQPQHF. The chain combines TRBV19 with TRBJ1-5, with 12 bases lining up with TRBD1. With V trimmed by 10 bases and J by 7 bases, 8 bases remained unmatched. The CDR3 runs 14 residues. Germline V gives CDR1 LNHDA, CDR2 SQIVND (reference sequence).

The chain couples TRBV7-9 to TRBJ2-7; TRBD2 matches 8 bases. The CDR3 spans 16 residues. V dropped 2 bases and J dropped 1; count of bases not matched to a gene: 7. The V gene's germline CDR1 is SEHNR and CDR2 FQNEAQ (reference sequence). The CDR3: CASSLSGGAESYEQYF. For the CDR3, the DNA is TGTGCCAGCAGCTTATCGGGGGGGGCCGAGTCCTACGAGCAGTACTTC.

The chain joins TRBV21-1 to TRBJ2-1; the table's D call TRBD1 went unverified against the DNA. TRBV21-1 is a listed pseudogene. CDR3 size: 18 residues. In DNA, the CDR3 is TGTGCCAGCAGCAAAAAAAAATCCGGGACAGGGTCCTACAATGAGCAGTTCTTC. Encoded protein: CASSKKKSGTGSYNEQFF.

CDR3 bases: TGTGCCACCAGTGAACCGTCACCAGGGAATAATGGCTACACCTTC. Translating gives CATSEPSPGNNGYTF. V and J are TRBV24-1 and TRBJ1-2; possible D gene TRBD1, 5 bases. CDR3 length equals 15 residues. From germline, CDR1 is KGHDR and CDR2 SFDVKD. The V gene lost 4 bases and the J gene lost 6 bases, with 17 bases spanning the gap.

In DNA, the CDR3 is TGCGCCAGCAGCTTGGCCGCGGGGGCCGGGGAGCTGTTTTTT. This sequence encodes CASSLAAGAGELFF. This sequence joins TRBV5-1 and TRBJ2-2; 7 nucleotides match TRBD2. Per the germline V gene, CDR1 is SGHRS and CDR2 is YFSETQ. CDR3 size: 14 residues. V trimming: 0 bases; J trimming: 6 bases; junction bases outside the gene matches: 2.

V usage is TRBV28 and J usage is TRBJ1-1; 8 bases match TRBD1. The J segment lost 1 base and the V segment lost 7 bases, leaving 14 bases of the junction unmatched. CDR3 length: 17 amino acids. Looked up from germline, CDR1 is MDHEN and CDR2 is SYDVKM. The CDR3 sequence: CASNILGQGAWNTEAFF. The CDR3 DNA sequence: TGTGCCAGCAATATTCTGGGCCAGGGGGCGTGGAACACTGAAGCTTTCTTT.

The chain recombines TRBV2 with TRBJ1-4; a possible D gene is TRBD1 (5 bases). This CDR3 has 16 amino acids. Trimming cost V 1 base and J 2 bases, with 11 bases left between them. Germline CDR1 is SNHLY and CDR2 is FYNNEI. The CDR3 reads CASSEVSSGTNEKLFF. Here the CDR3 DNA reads TGTGCCAGCAGTGAAGTGTCCTCAGGGACTAATGAAAAACTGTTTTTT.

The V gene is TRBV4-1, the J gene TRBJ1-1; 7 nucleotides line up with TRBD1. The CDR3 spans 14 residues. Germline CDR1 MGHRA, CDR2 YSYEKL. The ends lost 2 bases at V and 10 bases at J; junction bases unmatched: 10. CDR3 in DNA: TGCGCCAGCAGCCAATCCTTGACAGGGTGGGGAGCTTTCTTT. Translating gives CASSQSLTGWGAFF.

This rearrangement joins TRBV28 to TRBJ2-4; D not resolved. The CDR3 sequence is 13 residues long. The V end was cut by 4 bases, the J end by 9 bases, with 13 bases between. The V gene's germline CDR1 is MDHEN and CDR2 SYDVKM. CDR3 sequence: CASSSHLWSIQYF. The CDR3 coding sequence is TGTGCCAGCAGTTCCCATCTGTGGAGCATTCAGTACTTC.

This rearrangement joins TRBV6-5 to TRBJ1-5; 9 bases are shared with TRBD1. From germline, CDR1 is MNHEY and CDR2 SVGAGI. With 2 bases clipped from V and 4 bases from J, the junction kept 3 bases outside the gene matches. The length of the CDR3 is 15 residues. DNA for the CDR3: TGTGCCAGCAGTTACAGAGGGACAGGGAATCAGCCCCAGCATTTT. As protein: CASSYRGTGNQPQHF.

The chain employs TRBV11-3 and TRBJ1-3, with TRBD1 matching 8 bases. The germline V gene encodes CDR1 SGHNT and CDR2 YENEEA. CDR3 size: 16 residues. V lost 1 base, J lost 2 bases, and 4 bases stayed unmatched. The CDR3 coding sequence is TGTGCCAGCAGCTTAGGGGGACAGGCCCCTGGAAACACCATATATTTT. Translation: CASSLGGQAPGNTIYF.

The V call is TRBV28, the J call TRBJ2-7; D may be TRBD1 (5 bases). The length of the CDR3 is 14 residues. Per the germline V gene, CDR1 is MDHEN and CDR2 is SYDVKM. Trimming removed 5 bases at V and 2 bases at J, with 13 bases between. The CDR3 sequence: CASSTYRLTYEQYF. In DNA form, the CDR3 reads TGTGCCAGCAGTACATACAGGTTAACCTACGAGCAGTACTTC.

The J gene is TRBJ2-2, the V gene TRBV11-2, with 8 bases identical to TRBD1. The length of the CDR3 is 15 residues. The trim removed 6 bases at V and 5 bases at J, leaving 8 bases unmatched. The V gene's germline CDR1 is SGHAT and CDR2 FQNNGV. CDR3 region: CASRKDRAITGELFF. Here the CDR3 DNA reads TGTGCCAGCAGGAAGGACAGGGCGATTACCGGGGAGCTGTTTTTT.

CDR3 loop: CAISGVAAEAYEQYF. Here the CDR3 DNA reads TGTGCCATCAGTGGTGTGGCGGCGGAAGCATACGAGCAGTACTTC. V usage is TRBV10-3 and J usage is TRBJ2-7; no clear D gene. This CDR3 has 15 residues. Germline V gives CDR1 ENHRY, CDR2 SYGVKD. V lost 4 bases and J lost 4, with 17 bases in between.

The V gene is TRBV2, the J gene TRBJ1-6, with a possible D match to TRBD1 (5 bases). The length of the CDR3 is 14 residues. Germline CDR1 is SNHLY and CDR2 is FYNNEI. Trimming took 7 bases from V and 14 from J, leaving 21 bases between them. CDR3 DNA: TGTGCCAGCAACGAAAGGGGCACCGGAGTGTCCCTCCACTTT. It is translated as CASNERGTGVSLHF.

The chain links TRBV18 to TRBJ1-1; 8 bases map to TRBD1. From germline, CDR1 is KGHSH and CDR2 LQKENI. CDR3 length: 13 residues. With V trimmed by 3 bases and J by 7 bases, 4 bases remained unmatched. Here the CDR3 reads CASSPDRDVEAFF. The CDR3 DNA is TGTGCCAGCTCACCGGACAGGGATGTTGAAGCTTTCTTT.